This TCR beta chain was sequenced during a study of CD8 T cells in ankylosing spondylitis. About this clonotype: Its antigen is unknown.

Making use of molecular barcodes, quantitative 5'-RACE generated TCR beta libraries. TCRdb re-analysed the 5' RACE reads in MiXCR, keeping a single row per CDR3 protein. Of about 320,000 distinct CDR3 sequences in the sample, 9.5% to 13% were seen once. This CDR3 comprises 17 residues. Germline-derived CDR1 and CDR2 are SGHKS and YYEKEE (reference sequence). Trimming cost V 4 bases and J 3 bases; bases outside gene matches: 7. Study-wide results and limits: Disease-linked clones were found to be CD8+ and relatively rare in peripheral blood. Significant enrichment of disease-linked clones was reported in matched ankylosing spondylitis synovial fluid.

The material sequenced was blood, either unsorted or a sorted T cell fraction (not recorded which). The V and J genes are TRBV5-5 and TRBJ2-5; 15 bases fit TRBD2. The clonotype was recovered from a female donor with ankylosing spondylitis or in good health (not recorded which). The CDR3 region is CASSPRTSGGVKETQYF. DNA for the CDR3: TGTGCCAGCAGCCCACGGACTAGCGGGGGGGTCAAAGAGACCCAGTACTTC.